Listed below are T cell receptor beta chains from one sample, sequenced in a study of Ad26.COV2.S vaccination and SARS-CoV-2 variants. Some clones are missing from TCRdb's copy, which holds only in-frame ones; the method was immunoSEQ multiplex PCR. The repertoire includes about 350,000 clones, about nine tenths of them detected once, and 6.4% sits in the top ten. The source material was peripheral blood, sampled in a trial of Ad26.COV2.S vaccine versus placebo. The source is a person between 18 and 65 years old who received the Ad26.COV2.S COVID-19 vaccine or a placebo. The CDR3 runs from the conserved cysteine through the conserved F or W. The order of the fields is J gene, V gene, D gene, CDR3 length, clone size, CDR3 protein, CDR3 DNA. A D gene is named only where the DNA matches it firmly. Clone size is not always given. Where it is, it says once, few, many or a class for expanded clones.

j_gene: TRBJ1-1
v_gene: TRBV4-3
d_gene: .
len: 16
abundance: .
CDR3aa: CASSPSLFWGGTEAFF
CDR3nt: TGCGCCAGCAGCCCTTCCCTATTCTGGGGGGGGACTGAAGCTTTCTTT

j_gene: TRBJ1-2
v_gene: TRBV4-3
d_gene: .
len: 14
abundance: .
CDR3aa: CASSRGAEAYGYTF
CDR3nt: TGCGCCAGCAGTCGAGGCGCAGAGGCCTATGGCTACACCTTC

j_gene: TRBJ1-2
v_gene: TRBV21-1
d_gene: .
len: 16
abundance: .
CDR3aa: CASSKAGRYTNYGYTF
CDR3nt: TGTGCCAGCAGCAAAGCTGGGAGGTACACTAACTATGGCTACACCTTC

j_gene: TRBJ2-2
v_gene: TRBV5-4
d_gene: .
len: 12
abundance: .
CDR3aa: CASKWDTGELFF
CDR3nt: TGTGCCAGCAAATGGGACACCGGGGAGCTGTTTTTT

j_gene: TRBJ1-4
v_gene: TRBV19
d_gene: .
len: 14
abundance: .
CDR3aa: CASSIRGFNEKLFF
CDR3nt: TGTGCCAGTAGTATCCGCGGGTTTAATGAAAAACTGTTTTTT

j_gene: TRBJ1-3
v_gene: TRBV11-3
d_gene: .
len: 17
abundance: .
CDR3aa: CASSLGGGGPSGNTIYF
CDR3nt: TGTGCCAGCAGCTTAGGAGGAGGGGGACCGTCTGGAAACACCATATATTTT

j_gene: TRBJ2-7
v_gene: TRBV7-9
d_gene: .
len: 13
abundance: .
CDR3aa: CASSSNSRYEQYF
CDR3nt: TGTGCCAGCAGCTCCAACAGTAGGTACGAGCAGTACTTC

j_gene: TRBJ2-7
v_gene: TRBV5-1
d_gene: .
len: 13
abundance: few
CDR3aa: CASSRDGSYEQYF
CDR3nt: TGCGCCAGCAGCCGCGACGGCTCCTACGAGCAGTACTTC

j_gene: TRBJ2-6
v_gene: TRBV28
d_gene: TRBD2
len: 18
abundance: .
CDR3aa: CASVTSGLAGVGANVLTF
CDR3nt: TGTGCCAGCGTAACATCCGGACTAGCGGGAGTTGGGGCCAACGTCCTGACTTTC

j_gene: TRBJ2-2
v_gene: TRBV4-3
d_gene: TRBD2
len: 16
abundance: .
CDR3aa: CASSLTSGRGDGELFF
CDR3nt: TGCGCCAGCAGCCTTACTAGCGGGAGAGGGGACGGGGAGCTGTTTTTT

j_gene: TRBJ1-2
v_gene: TRBV27
d_gene: .
len: 12
abundance: many
CDR3aa: CASSPSGVSYTF
CDR3nt: TGTGCCAGCAGTCCCTCGGGGGTGAGCTACACCTTC

j_gene: TRBJ2-5
v_gene: TRBV11-2
d_gene: .
len: 14
abundance: .
CDR3aa: CASNPESRGGSQYF
CDR3nt: TGTGCCAGCAACCCTGAAAGCAGGGGGGGGTCCCAGTACTTC

j_gene: TRBJ2-7
v_gene: TRBV7-9
d_gene: TRBD2
len: 14
abundance: .
CDR3aa: CASSRTSGSYEQYF
CDR3nt: TGTGCCAGCAGCCGTACTAGCGGCTCCTACGAGCAGTACTTC

j_gene: TRBJ2-7
v_gene: TRBV6-4
d_gene: .
len: 14
abundance: .
CDR3aa: CASSPRGEGEEQYF
CDR3nt: TGTGCCAGCAGTCCACGGGGAGAAGGGGAAGAGCAGTACTTC

j_gene: TRBJ1-1
v_gene: TRBV11-2
d_gene: .
len: 15
abundance: .
CDR3aa: CASSLGWVMNTEAFF
CDR3nt: TGTGCCAGCAGCTTAGGTTGGGTTATGAACACTGAAGCTTTCTTT

j_gene: TRBJ2-1
v_gene: TRBV28
d_gene: .
len: 14
abundance: .
CDR3aa: CASTGAPSYNEQFF
CDR3nt: TGTGCCAGCACGGGAGCCCCCTCCTACAATGAGCAGTTCTTC

j_gene: TRBJ2-2
v_gene: TRBV6-2/TRBV6-3
d_gene: TRBD2
len: 16
abundance: .
CDR3aa: CASRPLAERRTGELFF
CDR3nt: TGTGCCAGCAGACCTCTAGCGGAGAGACGCACCGGGGAGCTGTTTTTT

j_gene: TRBJ1-6
v_gene: TRBV6-5
d_gene: .
len: 14
abundance: once
CDR3aa: CASSYFDSNSPLHF
CDR3nt: TGTGCCAGCAGTTACTTTGACAGTAATTCACCCCTCCACTTT

j_gene: TRBJ2-7
v_gene: TRBV6-2/TRBV6-3
d_gene: .
len: 12
abundance: .
CDR3aa: CASSGTRHEQYF
CDR3nt: TGTGCCAGCAGCGGTACTCGACACGAGCAGTACTTC

j_gene: TRBJ2-2
v_gene: TRBV5-5
d_gene: TRBD1
len: 16
abundance: .
CDR3aa: CASSLLQGEIAGELFF
CDR3nt: TGTGCCAGCAGCTTGTTACAGGGGGAAATAGCCGGGGAGCTGTTTTTT

j_gene: TRBJ1-5
v_gene: TRBV2
d_gene: .
len: 13
abundance: .
CDR3aa: CASRLTANQPQHF
CDR3nt: TGTGCCAGCAGGTTGACAGCCAACCAGCCCCAGCATTTT

j_gene: TRBJ1-1
v_gene: TRBV27
d_gene: TRBD1
len: 16
abundance: .
CDR3aa: CASSSGQGVGNTEAFF
CDR3nt: TGTGCCAGCAGTTCCGGACAGGGCGTCGGGAACACTGAAGCTTTCTTT

j_gene: TRBJ2-3
v_gene: TRBV27
d_gene: TRBD2
len: 14
abundance: .
CDR3aa: CASSTGSGSISQYF
CDR3nt: TGTGCCAGCAGTACAGGTAGCGGGAGTATTTCGCAGTATTTT

j_gene: TRBJ1-2
v_gene: TRBV11-2
d_gene: TRBD1
len: 14
abundance: once
CDR3aa: CASSFGTGYYGYTF
CDR3nt: TGTGCCAGCAGCTTTGGGACAGGGTACTATGGCTACACCTTC

j_gene: TRBJ1-1
v_gene: TRBV5-1
d_gene: .
len: 13
abundance: .
CDR3aa: CASSEALNTEAFF
CDR3nt: TGCGCCAGCAGCGAGGCGCTGAACACTGAAGCTTTCTTT

j_gene: TRBJ2-2
v_gene: TRBV7-9
d_gene: .
len: 11
abundance: .
CDR3aa: CASSLSGELFF
CDR3nt: TGTGCCAGCAGCTTATCCGGGGAGCTGTTTTTT

j_gene: TRBJ1-2
v_gene: TRBV5-8
d_gene: TRBD1
len: 14
abundance: .
CDR3aa: CASSPSGGDYGYTF
CDR3nt: TGTGCCAGCAGCCCGTCAGGGGGCGACTATGGCTACACCTTC

j_gene: TRBJ1-2
v_gene: TRBV7-2
d_gene: .
len: 15
abundance: .
CDR3aa: CASSSDGRSNYGYTF
CDR3nt: TGTGCCAGCAGCTCCGATGGTCGGAGTAACTATGGCTACACCTTC

j_gene: TRBJ1-2
v_gene: TRBV19
d_gene: .
len: 14
abundance: .
CDR3aa: CASSIGDSNRGYTF
CDR3nt: TGTGCCAGTAGTATCGGAGACAGTAACCGTGGCTACACCTTC

j_gene: TRBJ1-5
v_gene: TRBV5-8
d_gene: .
len: 15
abundance: .
CDR3aa: CASSHGTDSNQPQHF
CDR3nt: TGTGCCAGCAGCCACGGGACGGATAGCAATCAGCCCCAGCATTTT

j_gene: TRBJ2-1
v_gene: TRBV27
d_gene: TRBD2
len: 15
abundance: .
CDR3aa: CASSSGLAGYNEQFF
CDR3nt: TGTGCCAGCAGTTCGGGACTAGCGGGCTACAATGAGCAGTTCTTC

j_gene: TRBJ2-1
v_gene: TRBV6-2/TRBV6-3
d_gene: .
len: 14
abundance: few
CDR3aa: CASSGGASYNEQFF
CDR3nt: TGTGCCAGCAGTGGCGGGGCATCCTACAATGAGCAGTTCTTC

j_gene: TRBJ1-2
v_gene: TRBV7-2
d_gene: TRBD1
len: 15
abundance: .
CDR3aa: CASSPLGQVNYGYTF
CDR3nt: TGTGCCAGCAGCCCCCTCGGACAGGTTAACTATGGCTACACCTTC

j_gene: TRBJ2-1
v_gene: TRBV5-4
d_gene: .
len: 15
abundance: .
CDR3aa: CASTEDRPGGNEQFF
CDR3nt: TGTGCCAGCACCGAGGACAGGCCCGGGGGTAATGAGCAGTTCTTC

j_gene: TRBJ1-1
v_gene: TRBV4-1
d_gene: .
len: 15
abundance: few
CDR3aa: CASSQGTDLNTEAFF
CDR3nt: TGCGCCAGCAGCCAAGGGACGGATTTGAACACTGAAGCTTTCTTT

j_gene: TRBJ2-5
v_gene: TRBV9
d_gene: .
len: 13
abundance: few
CDR3aa: CASSADGKKTQYF
CDR3nt: TGTGCCAGCAGCGCGGACGGTAAGAAGACCCAGTACTTC

j_gene: TRBJ1-2
v_gene: TRBV10-2
d_gene: .
len: 15
abundance: .
CDR3aa: CASTLQGQANYGYTF
CDR3nt: TGCGCCAGCACCTTACAGGGCCAAGCTAACTATGGCTACACCTTC

j_gene: TRBJ1-5
v_gene: TRBV7-9
d_gene: TRBD1
len: 18
abundance: .
CDR3aa: CASTSTPLLDRENQPQHF
CDR3nt: TGTGCCAGCACCTCCACCCCTTTGCTTGACAGGGAGAATCAGCCCCAGCATTTT

j_gene: TRBJ1-5
v_gene: TRBV30
d_gene: .
len: 13
abundance: .
CDR3aa: CAWTAGVNQPQHF
CDR3nt: TGTGCCTGGACTGCAGGGGTCAATCAGCCCCAGCATTTT

j_gene: TRBJ1-5
v_gene: TRBV19
d_gene: .
len: 13
abundance: .
CDR3aa: CASADGNNQPQHF
CDR3nt: TGTGCCAGTGCCGACGGAAATAATCAGCCCCAGCATTTT

j_gene: TRBJ2-2
v_gene: TRBV6-4
d_gene: .
len: 17
abundance: .
CDR3aa: CASSVQVRGVNTGELFF
CDR3nt: TGTGCCAGCAGTGTTCAGGTCCGCGGGGTTAACACCGGGGAGCTGTTTTTT

j_gene: TRBJ2-7
v_gene: TRBV28
d_gene: .
len: 12
abundance: .
CDR3aa: CASQDPSYEQYF
CDR3nt: TGTGCCAGCCAAGACCCCTCCTACGAGCAGTACTTC

j_gene: TRBJ2-3
v_gene: TRBV27
d_gene: TRBD2
len: 17
abundance: .
CDR3aa: CASSFYDLGTSVDTQYF
CDR3nt: TGTGCCAGCAGTTTCTATGACTTGGGGACTAGCGTCGATACGCAGTATTTT

j_gene: TRBJ2-2
v_gene: TRBV9
d_gene: .
len: 16
abundance: .
CDR3aa: CASSKRGGEGTGELFF
CDR3nt: TGCGCCAGCAGCAAAAGGGGGGGCGAGGGCACCGGGGAGCTGTTTTTT

j_gene: TRBJ1-2
v_gene: TRBV7-2
d_gene: .
len: 14
abundance: .
CDR3aa: CASSLAQGNYGYTF
CDR3nt: TGTGCCAGCAGCTTAGCGCAGGGCAACTATGGCTACACCTTC

j_gene: TRBJ2-6
v_gene: TRBV28
d_gene: TRBD1
len: 17
abundance: .
CDR3aa: CASISGGSMTGANVLTF
CDR3nt: TGTGCCAGCATTTCAGGGGGCTCGATGACTGGGGCCAACGTCCTGACTTTC

j_gene: TRBJ2-2
v_gene: TRBV4-3
d_gene: TRBD2
len: 18
abundance: .
CDR3aa: CASSQDFPASGTTGELFF
CDR3nt: TGCGCCAGCAGCCAAGATTTTCCGGCTAGCGGAACCACCGGGGAGCTGTTTTTT

j_gene: TRBJ2-1
v_gene: TRBV9
d_gene: TRBD2
len: 19
abundance: .
CDR3aa: CASSGVTSGESRSYNEQFF
CDR3nt: TGTGCCAGCAGCGGGGTGACTAGCGGGGAAAGTCGCTCCTACAATGAGCAGTTCTTC

j_gene: TRBJ1-3
v_gene: TRBV5-5
d_gene: .
len: 16
abundance: .
CDR3aa: CASNPPGTHSGNTIYF
CDR3nt: TGTGCCAGCAACCCCCCAGGGACCCACTCTGGAAACACCATATATTTT